What follows are 9 T cell receptor beta chains derived from one specimen sequenced in a study of blood T cell repertoires in COVID-19. TCRdb keeps only in-frame clones here, not all; method: immunoSEQ multiplex PCR. This table has about 200,000 clones, around nine tenths appearing once. The sequenced material came from peripheral blood. The source is a middle-aged man with COVID-19, enrolled during active disease.

J is TRBJ2-6 and V is TRBV5-1, with TRBD1 matching 9 bases. The CDR3 runs 19 residues. V was pared by 4 bases and J by 4 bases, with 15 bases of the junction left unmatched. CDR1 is SGHRS and CDR2 is YFSETQ in the germline V gene. This CDR3 is CASSAVVGQGVAGANVLTF. The CDR3 DNA is TGCGCCAGCAGCGCGGTTGTGGGACAGGGTGTTGCCGGGGCCAACGTCCTGACTTTC.

CDR3 sequence (DNA): TGTGCCTGGGATCCTAGCGGGAGGGCCTCCAATGAGCAGTTCTTC. Residues: CAWDPSGRASNEQFF. V gene TRBV30 combines with J gene TRBJ2-1; 12 bases line up with TRBD2. The CDR3 runs to 15 residues. Unmatched junction bases numbered 8, after V lost 5 bases and J lost 6 bases. Per germline, CDR1 GTSNPN and CDR2 SVGIG (reference sequence).

V gene TRBV15 combines with J gene TRBJ1-4; 11 bases align to TRBD1. Per germline, CDR1 LNHNV and CDR2 YYDKDF (reference sequence). J gave up 7 bases and V 4 bases, and 5 bases lay outside the gene matches. The CDR3 contains 15 residues. CDR3 sequence (DNA): TGTGCCACCAGCACCCCGGGACAGGGGGGTGAAAAACTGTTTTTT. Translated: CATSTPGQGGEKLFF.

The chain employs TRBV5-4 and TRBJ2-1; 10 nucleotides agree with TRBD2. This CDR3 spans 17 amino acids. The junction had 10 bases not matched to a gene; V was cut back by 0 bases and J by 7 bases. Germline V lookup: CDR1 SGHNT, CDR2 YYREEE (reference sequence). Here the CDR3 reads CASSLALAGTFGNEQFF. The DNA of the CDR3 is TGTGCCAGCAGCTTGGCACTAGCGGGAACCTTTGGTAATGAGCAGTTCTTC.

The chain links TRBV6-6 to TRBJ2-2; 8 positions match TRBD2. The ends lost 6 bases at V and 0 bases at J; junction bases unmatched: 9. There are 17 residues in the CDR3. CDR1 and CDR2 from the germline V gene are MNHNY and SVGAGI (reference sequence). CDR3: CASRRVSGGPNTGELFF. The CDR3 DNA reads TGTGCCAGCAGGCGAGTAAGCGGGGGACCGAACACCGGGGAGCTGTTTTTT.

The rearrangement joins TRBV27 to TRBJ2-7; TRBD1 matches 7 bases. This CDR3 is 16 amino acids long. V shed 4 bases, J shed 4 bases, and the junction held 13 bases outside the gene matches. Germline CDR1 reads MNHEY; CDR2 reads SMNVEV (reference sequence). DNA for the CDR3: TGTGCCAGCAGTTCCCTGACAGGGCGATTGGTTTACGAGCAGTACTTC. Protein: CASSSLTGRLVYEQYF.

The chain has TRBV27 and TRBJ2-3, with a tentative D call TRBD2 (7 bases). Between the trimmed V and J ends, which lost 6 bases and 4 bases, there was a span of 20 bases. CDR3 size: 16 residues. Germline CDR1 is MNHEY and CDR2 is SMNVEV (reference sequence). In DNA form, the CDR3 reads TGTGCCAGCAGCATTAAGGGGGGGCACTTCGCAGATACGCAGTATTTT. Its protein is CASSIKGGHFADTQYF.

The V gene is TRBV11-1, the J gene TRBJ2-1, with D perhaps TRBD1 (5 bases). Germline V gives CDR1 SGHAT, CDR2 FQDESV (reference sequence). V dropped 5 bases and J dropped 3 bases, with 14 bases sitting between them. The length of the CDR3 is 15 residues. CDR3 in amino acids: CASSKRRDSYNEQFF. As DNA, the CDR3 is TGTGCCAGCAGCAAAAGGCGTGACAGCTACAATGAGCAGTTCTTC.

The gene calls are TRBV19 and TRBJ1-1; 7 bases agree with TRBD1. J lost 6 bases, V lost 2 bases, and 6 bases had no gene match. Germline CDR1 and CDR2: LNHDA and SQIVND (reference sequence). This CDR3 spans 14 amino acids. The CDR3 DNA reads as TGTGCCAGTAGTATAAGAGGGGGCAACGCTGAAGCTTTCTTT. This translates into CASSIRGGNAEAFF.